The clone carrying this T cell receptor beta chain occurred a few times. Original handling: Scientists estimated how many nucleated cells there were by amplifying reference gene primers. Using immunoSEQ multiplex PCR, the repertoire was profiled, and TCRdb retains in-frame clones only, with some absent. From that table come the V and J calls and clone size; the DNA was used to work out D and trimming. The sample includes 210,000 or so clones, roughly 90% of them seen just once. This record belongs to a study of blood T cell repertoires in COVID-19. Study summary: The United States, Italy and Spain were the sources of the acute and convalescent COVID-19 samples. Nucleic acid was either cDNA or gDNA, and it came from T cells, B-cell-depleted T cells, or PBMCs.

The CDR3 is made up of 14 amino acids. V was pared by 7 bases and J by 6 bases, with 9 bases of the junction left unmatched. CDR1 and CDR2 from the germline V gene are LNHDA and SQIVND (reference sequence). This TCR was sampled from a woman aged 55-70 years with acute or convalescent COVID-19. This chain connects TRBV19 to TRBJ1-5; 7 bases match TRBD1. The sample taken for sequencing was peripheral blood. The CDR3: CASTSGTEGQPQHF. CDR3 nucleotides: TGTGCCAGTACCTCGGGGACAGAAGGTCAGCCCCAGCATTTT.